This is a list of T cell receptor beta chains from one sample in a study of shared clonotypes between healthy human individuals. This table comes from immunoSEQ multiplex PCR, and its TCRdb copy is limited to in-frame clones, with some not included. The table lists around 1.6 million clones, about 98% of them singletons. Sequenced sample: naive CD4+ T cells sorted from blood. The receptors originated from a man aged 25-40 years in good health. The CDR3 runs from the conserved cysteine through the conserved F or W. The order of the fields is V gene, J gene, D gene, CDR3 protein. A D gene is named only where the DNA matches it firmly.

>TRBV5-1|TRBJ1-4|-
CASRPRVGTNEKLFF
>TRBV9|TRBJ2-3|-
CASSVVGSDTQYF
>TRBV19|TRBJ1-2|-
CASSFEERSYGYTF
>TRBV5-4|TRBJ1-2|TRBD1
CASSSPGTGDGYTF
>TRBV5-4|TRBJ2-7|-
CASSLGGRRAYEQYF
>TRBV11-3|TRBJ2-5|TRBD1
CASSRRDREQETQYF
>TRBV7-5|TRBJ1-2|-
CARSLHRQGALDRHGYTF
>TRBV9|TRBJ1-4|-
CASSVAAGAVGEKLFF
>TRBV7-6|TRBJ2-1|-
CASSLVPLGSYNEQFF
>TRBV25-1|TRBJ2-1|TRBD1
CAKTGGGFF
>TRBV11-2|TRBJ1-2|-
CASSFSRYYGYTF
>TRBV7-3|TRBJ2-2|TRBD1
CASSSGQGVGTGELFF
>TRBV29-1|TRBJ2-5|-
CSVMARRETQYF
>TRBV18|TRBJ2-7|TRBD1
CASSPGTGRDYEQYF
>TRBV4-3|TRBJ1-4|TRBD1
CASSRNNRGDNEKLFF
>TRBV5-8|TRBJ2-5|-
CASSPRLGETIQETQYF
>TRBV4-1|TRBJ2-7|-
CASSQVAGGIYEQYF
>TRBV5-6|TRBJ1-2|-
CASSREGFGYTF
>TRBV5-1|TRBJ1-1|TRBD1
CASSSPTGPARAFF
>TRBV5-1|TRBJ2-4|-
CASSLGGGLAKNIQYF
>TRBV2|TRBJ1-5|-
CASSEGWAGNQPQHF
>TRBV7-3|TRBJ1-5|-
CASSLGFGQPQHF
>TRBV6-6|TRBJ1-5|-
CASSYIQGNQPQHF
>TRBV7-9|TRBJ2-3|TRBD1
CASGFGTGGLTDTQYF
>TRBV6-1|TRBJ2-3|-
CASSEPPGSDTQYF
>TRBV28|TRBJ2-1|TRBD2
CASSLLSSGSWDEQFF
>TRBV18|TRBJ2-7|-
CASSRSQGEEQYF
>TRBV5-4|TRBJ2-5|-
CASSLAGLLQETQYF
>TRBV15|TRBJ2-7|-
CATSRADRRSYEQYF
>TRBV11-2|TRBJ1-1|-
CASSQLHLLNTEAFF
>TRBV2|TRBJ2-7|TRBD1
CASSLQGVGYEQYF
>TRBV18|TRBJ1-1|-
CASSPIRGSEAFF
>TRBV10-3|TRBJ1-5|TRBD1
CATKSTGNQPQHF
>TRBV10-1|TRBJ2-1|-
CASSSDNYNEQFF
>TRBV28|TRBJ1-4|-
CASSLWNFGEGQEKLFF
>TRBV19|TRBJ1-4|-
CASSIGVTNEKLFF
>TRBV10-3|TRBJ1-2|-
CASLAVLDYGYTF
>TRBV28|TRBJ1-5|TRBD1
CASSLGTGQPQHF
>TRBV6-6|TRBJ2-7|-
CASSYWRGGEQYF
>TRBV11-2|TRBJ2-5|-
CASRQIAGPWGTQYF
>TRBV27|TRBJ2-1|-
CASSSFPQPLTPNEQFF
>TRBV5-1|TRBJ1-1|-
CASSQQGNTEAFF
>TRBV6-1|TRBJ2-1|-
CASSESLIQGRWEQFF
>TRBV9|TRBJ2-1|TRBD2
CASSAGAKAGGRNEQFF
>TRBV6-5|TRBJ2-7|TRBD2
CASTPPGGYEQYF
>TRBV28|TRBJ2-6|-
CATKNGAGANVLTF
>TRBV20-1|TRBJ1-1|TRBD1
CSAPDGQGAFF
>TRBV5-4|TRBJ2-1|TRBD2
CASSLNAGGGSEQFF
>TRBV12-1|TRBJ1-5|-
CARQFNQPQHF